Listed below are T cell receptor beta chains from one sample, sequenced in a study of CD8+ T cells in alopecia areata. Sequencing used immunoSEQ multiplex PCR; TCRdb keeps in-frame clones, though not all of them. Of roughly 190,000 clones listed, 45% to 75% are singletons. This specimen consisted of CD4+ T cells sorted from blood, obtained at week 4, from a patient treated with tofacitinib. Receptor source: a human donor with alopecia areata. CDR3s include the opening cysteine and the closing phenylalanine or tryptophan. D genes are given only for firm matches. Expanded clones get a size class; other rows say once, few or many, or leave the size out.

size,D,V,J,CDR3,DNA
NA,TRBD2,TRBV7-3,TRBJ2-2,CASSLGTRFAGELFF,TGTGCCAGCAGCTTGGGGACTAGGTTTGCCGGGGAGCTGTTTTTT
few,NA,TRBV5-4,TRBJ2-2,CASSLQSVDRMSGELFF,TGTGCCAGCAGCCTACAATCAGTGGACCGAATGTCTGGGGAGCTGTTTTTT
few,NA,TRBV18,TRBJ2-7,CASSPGGSYEQYF,TGTGCCAGCTCACCAGGGGGGTCCTACGAGCAGTACTTC
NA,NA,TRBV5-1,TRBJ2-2,CASTPRGLTGELFF,TGCGCCAGCACCCCAAGGGGACTCACCGGGGAGCTGTTTTTT
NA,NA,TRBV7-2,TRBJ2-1,CASSLAGTRGSYNEQFF,TGTGCCAGCAGCTTAGCGGGTACCCGGGGGTCCTACAATGAGCAGTTCTTC
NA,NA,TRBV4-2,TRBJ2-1,CASSQGWEGASYNEQFF,TGTGCCAGCAGCCAAGGTTGGGAGGGGGCTTCCTACAATGAGCAGTTCTTC
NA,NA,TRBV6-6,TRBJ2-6,CASTPSGTGANVLTF,TGTGCCAGCACCCCCTCTGGGACTGGGGCCAACGTCCTGACTTTC
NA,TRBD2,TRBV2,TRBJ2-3,CASSGLAGGGDTQYF,TGTGCCAGCAGTGGACTAGCGGGAGGTGGAGATACGCAGTATTTT
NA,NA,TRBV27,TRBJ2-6,CASSSLGGSGANVLTF,TGTGCCAGCAGCTCCCTTGGCGGATCTGGGGCCAACGTCCTGACTTTC
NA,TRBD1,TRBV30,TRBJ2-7,CAWEGQGAYEQYF,TGTGCCTGGGAGGGACAGGGAGCCTACGAGCAGTACTTC
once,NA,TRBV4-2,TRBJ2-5,CASSQLGSTKWETQYF,TGTGCCAGCAGCCAATTAGGGTCGACTAAATGGGAGACCCAGTACTTC
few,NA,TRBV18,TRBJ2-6,CASSPQQLLSGANVLTF,TGTGCCAGCTCACCTCAGCAGCTACTCTCTGGGGCCAACGTCCTGACTTTC
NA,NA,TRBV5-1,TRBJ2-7,CASSFEGSSYEQYF,TGCGCCAGCAGCTTTGAGGGCTCCTCCTACGAGCAGTACTTC
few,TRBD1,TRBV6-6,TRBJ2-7,CAIGDRYEQYF,TGTGCCATTGGGGACAGGTACGAGCAGTACTTC
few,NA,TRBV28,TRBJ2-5,CASSLPSGTGETQYF,TGTGCCAGCAGTTTACCCTCAGGGACTGGTGAGACCCAGTACTTC
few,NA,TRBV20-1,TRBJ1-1,CSARVTEAFF,TGCAGTGCTAGAGTGACTGAAGCTTTCTTT
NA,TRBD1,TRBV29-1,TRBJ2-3,CSVLGQGGTDTQYF,TGCAGCGTCCTAGGACAGGGAGGCACAGATACGCAGTATTTT
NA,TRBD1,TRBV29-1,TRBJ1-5,CSVGTGAGQPQHF,TGCAGCGTGGGGACAGGCGCGGGTCAGCCCCAGCATTTT
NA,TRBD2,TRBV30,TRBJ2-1,CAWGGTTYNEQFF,TGTGCCTGGGGCGGGACTACTTACAATGAGCAGTTCTTC
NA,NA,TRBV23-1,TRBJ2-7,CASSHPLSYRKTYEQYF,TGCGCCAGCAGTCACCCCCTATCCTACCGAAAGACCTACGAGCAGTACTTC
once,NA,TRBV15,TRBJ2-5,CATSPVSQGDQYF,TGTGCCACCAGCCCCGTATCCCAAGGTGACCAGTACTTC
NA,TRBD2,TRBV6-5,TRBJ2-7,CASSYGGGRLREQYF,TGTGCCAGCAGTTACGGGGGCGGGAGGCTTAGAGAGCAGTACTTC
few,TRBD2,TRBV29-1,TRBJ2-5,CSVRSGGDFGTQYF,TGCAGCGTACGTAGCGGGGGAGATTTTGGGACCCAGTACTTC
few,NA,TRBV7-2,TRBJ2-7,CASSASPSYEQYF,TGTGCCAGCAGTGCTAGCCCCTCCTACGAGCAGTACTTC
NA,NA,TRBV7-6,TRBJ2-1,CASSLGTEQFF,TGTGCCAGCAGCTTGGGGACAGAGCAGTTCTTC
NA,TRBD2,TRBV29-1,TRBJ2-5,CSVGGLAGGETQYF,TGCAGCGTCGGGGGACTAGCGGGAGGAGAGACCCAGTACTTC
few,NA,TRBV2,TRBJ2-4,CASSPAGGPLSIQYF,TGTGCCAGCAGCCCAGCCGGGGGCCCCCTTAGCATTCAGTACTTC
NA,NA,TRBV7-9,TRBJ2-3,CASSLDGGPDTQYF,TGTGCCAGCAGCTTAGATGGGGGCCCAGATACGCAGTATTTT
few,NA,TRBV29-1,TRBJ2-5,CSVSEGQETQYF,TGCAGCGTTTCGGAGGGACAAGAGACCCAGTACTTC
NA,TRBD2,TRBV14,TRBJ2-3,CASSGSGRGGADTQYF,TGTGCCAGCAGCGGTAGCGGGAGGGGTGGTGCAGATACGCAGTATTTT
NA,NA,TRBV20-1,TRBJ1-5,CSAREGEPQHF,TGCAGTGCTAGAGAGGGCGAGCCCCAGCATTTT
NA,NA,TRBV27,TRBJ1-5,CASSLGGLGRDQPQHF,TGTGCCAGCAGTTTAGGCGGCCTAGGCCGCGATCAGCCCCAGCATTTT
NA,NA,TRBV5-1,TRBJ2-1,CASSRDTLYNEQFF,TGCGCCAGCAGCCGGGACACCCTATACAATGAGCAGTTCTTC
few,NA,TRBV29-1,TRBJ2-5,CSVEWLDLETQYF,TGCAGCGTAGAGTGGTTGGATCTGGAGACCCAGTACTTC
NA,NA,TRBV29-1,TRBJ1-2,CSVVGAGGYTF,TGCAGCGTTGTTGGGGCGGGCGGCTACACCTTC
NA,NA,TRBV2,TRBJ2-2,CASSEGTGELFF,TGTGCCAGCAGTGAAGGGACCGGGGAGCTGTTTTTT
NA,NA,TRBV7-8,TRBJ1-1,CASSPEQSNTEAFF,TGTGCCAGCAGCCCAGAACAGTCTAACACTGAAGCTTTCTTT
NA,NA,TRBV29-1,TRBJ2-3,CSVTQNWDTQYF,TGCAGCGTTACCCAGAATTGGGATACGCAGTATTTT
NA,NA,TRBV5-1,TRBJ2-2,CASSPLRAGTGELFF,TGCGCCAGCAGCCCCCTGCGAGCTGGCACCGGGGAGCTGTTTTTT
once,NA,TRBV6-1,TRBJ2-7,CASSGSFLGHEQYF,TGTGCCAGCAGTGGTTCCTTTCTTGGCCACGAGCAGTACTTC
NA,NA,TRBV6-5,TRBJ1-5,CASSTRSNQPQHF,TGTGCCAGCAGTACCCGATCCAATCAGCCCCAGCATTTT
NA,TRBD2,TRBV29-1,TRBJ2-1,CSVSGTRGSNEQFF,TGCAGCGTCTCCGGGACTAGGGGTAGCAATGAGCAGTTCTTC
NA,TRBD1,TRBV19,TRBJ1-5,CASSTRGQGNQPQHF,TGTGCCAGTAGTACCAGGGGACAGGGCAATCAGCCCCAGCATTTT
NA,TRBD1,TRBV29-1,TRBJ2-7,CSVEGTGAYEQYF,TGCAGCGTTGAAGGGACAGGGGCCTACGAGCAGTACTTC
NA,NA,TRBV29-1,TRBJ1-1,CSVYSGLNTEAFF,TGCAGCGTATACTCAGGGCTAAACACTGAAGCTTTCTTT
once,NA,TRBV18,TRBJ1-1,CASSPRGNTEAFF,TGTGCCAGCTCACCAAGGGGGAACACTGAAGCTTTCTTT
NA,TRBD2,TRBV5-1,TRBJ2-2,CASSLTAGEGTGELFF,TGCGCCAGCAGCTTGACAGCGGGAGAAGGCACCGGGGAGCTGTTTTTT
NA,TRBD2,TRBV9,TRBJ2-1,CASSVLLAGREQFF,TGTGCCAGCAGCGTATTACTAGCGGGCCGCGAGCAGTTCTTC
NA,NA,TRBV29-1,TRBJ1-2,CSVGGAYTF,TGCAGCGTTGGAGGGGCCTACACCTTC
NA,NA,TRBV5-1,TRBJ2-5,CASSPGSRETQYF,TGCGCCAGCAGCCCCGGGTCCCGAGAGACCCAGTACTTC
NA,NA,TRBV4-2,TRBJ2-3,CASSRRYREDADTQYF,TGTGCCAGCAGCCGACGTTACAGGGAGGACGCAGATACGCAGTATTTT
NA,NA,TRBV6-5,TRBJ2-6,CASRPGVSGANVLTF,TGTGCCAGCAGACCTGGAGTCTCTGGGGCCAACGTCCTGACTTTC
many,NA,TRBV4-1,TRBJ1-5,CASSQSWANQPQHF,TGCGCCAGCAGCCAGTCTTGGGCCAATCAGCCCCAGCATTTT
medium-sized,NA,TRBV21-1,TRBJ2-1,CASIKGTLYNEQFF,TGTGCCAGCATCAAGGGGACTCTCTACAATGAGCAGTTCTTC
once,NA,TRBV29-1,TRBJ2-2,CSVGLRATGELFF,TGCAGCGTTGGCCTCAGGGCCACCGGGGAGCTGTTTTTT